The 2 T cell receptor beta chains in this list originate from one sample, sequenced in a study of blood T cell repertoires in COVID-19. The method was immunoSEQ multiplex PCR; TCRdb's version includes in-frame clones alone and lacks a portion of them. The data hold 200,000 to 250,000 clones, with about 85% observed a single time. Material: peripheral blood. Source of these receptors: a man in his thirties or forties who had recovered from COVID-19.

The chain carries TRBV5-6 and TRBJ1-2; a possible D gene is TRBD1 (5 bases). The CDR3 length is 14 residues. V shed 0 bases and J shed 8 bases, with 14 bases lying between them. CDR1 and CDR2 (germline): SGHDT, YYEEEE. The CDR3 here is CASSLVGRARGYTF. The CDR3 DNA sequence: TGTGCCAGCAGCTTGGTGGGCAGGGCTAGGGGCTACACCTTC.

The genes are TRBV14 and TRBJ1-4; D gene uncertain. The CDR3 runs 19 residues. CDR1 and CDR2 (germline): SGHDN, FVKESK. Trimming shortened V by 0 bases and J by 4 bases, and 21 bases separated the two germline ends. The CDR3 here is CASSQDPEGLRTHNEKLFF. For the CDR3, the DNA is TGTGCCAGCAGCCAAGATCCGGAGGGATTGCGTACCCATAATGAAAAACTGTTTTTT. Based on the CDR3 plus reference TRBV14 and TRBJ1-4, the full variable domain is EAGVTQFPSHSVIEKGQTVTLRCDPISGHDNLYWYRRVMGKEIKFLLHFVKESKQDESGMPNNRFLAERTGGTYSTLKVQPAELEDSGVYFCASSQDPEGLRTHNEKLFFGSGTQLSVL.